Here is one T cell receptor beta chain with its context. Antigen unknown. Germline CDR1 SGHNT, CDR2 YYREEE (reference sequence). The CDR3 contains 14 residues. Trimming left V 2 bases short and J 4 bases short, with 12 bases between. This sample was included in a study of shared clonotypes between healthy human individuals. At deep level, the assay was performed. Measured with immunoSEQ multiplex PCR; TCRdb has only the in-frame clones, and not every one. This sample has some 700,000 clones, with about 92% found just once. Study-wide results and caveats: Clonotypes shared by all four sorted-subset donors had higher generation probabilities than non-shared clonotypes. Estimated clonotype richness was generally higher in naive than memory subsets. It was expected that sequencing depth would affect clonotype sharing among donors.

The sample comprised memory CD8+ T cells from PBMCs. Subset here: CD45RO+ cells pooled with CCR7-negative TemRA cells. The source of this sequence is a man aged 18 to 29 in good health. Some clones in this sample may be carry-over from other donors' samples. V gene TRBV5-4 combines with J gene TRBJ1-2, with D possibly matching TRBD1 (5 bases). The CDR3 sequence is CASSFFGGSYGYTF. The CDR3 DNA sequence: TGTGCCAGCAGCTTCTTCGGGGGTAGCTATGGCTACACCTTC.